Given below is one T cell receptor (beta chain) in context. Its antigen is still unknown. These data originate in a study of CD8+CD57+ T cells in acquired aplastic anemia. Background on the study: Isolated CD4+ and CD8+ cells, once sorted, yielded DNA averaging 3.2 ug.

Genomic DNA provided the template from which TCR beta VDJ and CDR3 profiles were obtained. A single record per CDR3 protein comes from TCRdb applying MiXCR to the reads. The data contain 200,000 to 250,000 distinct CDR3 sequences, roughly two thirds of them singletons. The CDR3 covers 14 residues. V lost 4 bases, J lost 4 bases, and 11 bases lay in between. Germline CDR1 and CDR2: SNHLY and FYNNEI. Broader study findings: Patients and controls were not found to differ significantly in CD8+ Simpson's diversity.

Patients included in sequencing had previously demonstrated CD8+CD57+ cell expansion by flow cytometry. Patients, without exception, had severe acquired aplastic anemia. The rearrangement links TRBV2 to TRBJ1-5; weak D call: TRBD1 (5 bases). This TCR was sampled from a human donor with aplastic anemia. The specimen was sorted CD4+, CD8+, or CD8+CD57+ T cells (not recorded which) from PBMCs. CDR3 bases: TGTGCCAGCAGTGGGGCAGGGAGAAATCAGCCCCAGCATTTT. As protein: CASSGAGRNQPQHF.